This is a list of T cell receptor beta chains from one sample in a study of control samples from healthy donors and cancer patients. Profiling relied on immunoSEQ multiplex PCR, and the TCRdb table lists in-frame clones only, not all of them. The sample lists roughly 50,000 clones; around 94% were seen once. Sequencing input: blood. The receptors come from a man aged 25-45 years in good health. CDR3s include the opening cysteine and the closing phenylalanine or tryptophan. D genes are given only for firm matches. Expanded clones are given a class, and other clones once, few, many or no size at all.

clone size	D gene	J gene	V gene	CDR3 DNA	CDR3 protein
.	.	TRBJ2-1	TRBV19	TGTGCCACTACGGGACGCTCAGGGGACATTGAGCAGTTCTTC	CATTGRSGDIEQFF
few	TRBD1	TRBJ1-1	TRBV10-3	TGTGCCATCATGCAGGACAGGGTGAGCACTGAAGCTTTCTTT	CAIMQDRVSTEAFF
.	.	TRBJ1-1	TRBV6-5	TGTGCCATCGGAGGGGTCTCACGTGAAGCTTTCTTT	CAIGGVSREAFF
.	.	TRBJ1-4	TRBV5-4	TGTGCCAGCAGAAACCCTATAAGCGAAAAACTGTTTTTT	CASRNPISEKLFF
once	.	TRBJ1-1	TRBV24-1	TGTGCCACCAGTGATTTGGACACCATGAACACTGAAGCTTTCTTT	CATSDLDTMNTEAFF
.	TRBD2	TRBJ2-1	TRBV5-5	TGTGCCAGCAGCAGGCTAGCGGGAATGCATGAGCAGTTCTTC	CASSRLAGMHEQFF
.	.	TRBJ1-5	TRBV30	TGTGCCTGGAGTGAGGGGGGCAGGGGCGGCAATCAGCCCCAGCATTTT	CAWSEGGRGGNQPQHF
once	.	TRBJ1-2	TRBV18	TGTGCCAGCTCAGAGACCGGGACAAACTATGGCTACACCTTC	CASSETGTNYGYTF
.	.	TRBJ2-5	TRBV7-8	TGTGCCAGCAGCCCCGGGGAAGAGACCCAGTACTTC	CASSPGEETQYF
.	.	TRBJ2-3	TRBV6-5	TGTGCCAGCATGGTTGTGGGGGCAGATACGCAGTATTTT	CASMVVGADTQYF
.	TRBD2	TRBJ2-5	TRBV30	TGTGCCTGGAAACTAGCGGGCGTCCAAGAGACCCAGTACTTC	CAWKLAGVQETQYF
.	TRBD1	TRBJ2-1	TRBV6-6	TGTGCCAGCAGTCCTCTGGGACAGGGGAGCTCCTACAATGAGCAGTTCTTC	CASSPLGQGSSYNEQFF
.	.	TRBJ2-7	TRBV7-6	TGTGCCAGCAGTTCCGAAGGTCGGGGGGAGCAGTACTTC	CASSSEGRGEQYF
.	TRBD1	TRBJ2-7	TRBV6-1	TGTGCCAGCAGTGAAGCGGGACAGGGGGGAGAGCAGTACTTC	CASSEAGQGGEQYF
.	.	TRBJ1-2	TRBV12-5	TGTGCTAGTGGGGGAGGCGGCTATGGCTACACCTTC	CASGGGGYGYTF
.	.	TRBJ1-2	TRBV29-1	TGCAGCGTTGACCCCTTCGGGGGTTCTGGCTACACCTTC	CSVDPFGGSGYTF
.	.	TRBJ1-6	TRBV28	TGTGCCAGCAGCACCCCAGGGGCGTCGTCTTCACCCCTCCACTTT	CASSTPGASSSPLHF
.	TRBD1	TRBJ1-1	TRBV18	TGTGCCAGCTCACCACGGTCCCGGGACAGGGGCACTGAAGCTTTCTTT	CASSPRSRDRGTEAFF
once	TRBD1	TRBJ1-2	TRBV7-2	TGTGCCAGCAGCCCGACAGGGGCCTATGGCTACACCTTC	CASSPTGAYGYTF
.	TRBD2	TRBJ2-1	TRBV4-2	TGTGCCAGCAGCCAAGATGGGGGCGGGGGGTCTAGCTCCTACAATGAGCAGTTCTTC	CASSQDGGGGSSSYNEQFF
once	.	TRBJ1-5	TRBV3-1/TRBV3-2	TGTGCCAGCAGTCCAAATAGCAATCAGCCCCAGCATTTT	CASSPNSNQPQHF
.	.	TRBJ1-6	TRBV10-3	TGTGCCATCAGTGAGTCGGGGGGGAGGAGCTATAATTCACCCCTCCACTTT	CAISESGGRSYNSPLHF
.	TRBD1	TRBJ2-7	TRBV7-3	TGTGCCAGCAGCCCACAGGGGATGGGGGAGCAGTACTTC	CASSPQGMGEQYF
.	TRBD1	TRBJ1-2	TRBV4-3	TGCGCCAGCAGCCAAGATCACCCACGACAGGGGGCCTATGGCTACACCTTC	CASSQDHPRQGAYGYTF
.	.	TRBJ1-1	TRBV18	TGTGCCAGCTCACCACGTGAGGGGAGGGGGACTGAAGCTTTCTTT	CASSPREGRGTEAFF
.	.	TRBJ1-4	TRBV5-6	TGTGCCAGCAGCTTGGTTAGGGGTACGGCTAATGAAAAACTGTTTTTT	CASSLVRGTANEKLFF
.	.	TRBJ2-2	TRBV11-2	TGTGCCAGCAGCGCCCAAAACACCGGGGAGCTGTTTTTT	CASSAQNTGELFF
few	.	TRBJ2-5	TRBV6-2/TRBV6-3	TGTGCCAGCAGTTACCCCTCCGGGACCCAGTACTTC	CASSYPSGTQYF
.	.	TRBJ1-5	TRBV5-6	TGTGCCAGCAGCTTGAGGGGTCGGGGCAATCGCAATCAGCCCCAGCATTTT	CASSLRGRGNRNQPQHF
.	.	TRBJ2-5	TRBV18	TGTGCCAGCTCACCGGGGTCTGAGACCCAGTACTTC	CASSPGSETQYF
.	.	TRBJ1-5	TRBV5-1	TGCGCCAGCAGCCACGGACCGATGGGCAATCAGCCCCAGCATTTT	CASSHGPMGNQPQHF